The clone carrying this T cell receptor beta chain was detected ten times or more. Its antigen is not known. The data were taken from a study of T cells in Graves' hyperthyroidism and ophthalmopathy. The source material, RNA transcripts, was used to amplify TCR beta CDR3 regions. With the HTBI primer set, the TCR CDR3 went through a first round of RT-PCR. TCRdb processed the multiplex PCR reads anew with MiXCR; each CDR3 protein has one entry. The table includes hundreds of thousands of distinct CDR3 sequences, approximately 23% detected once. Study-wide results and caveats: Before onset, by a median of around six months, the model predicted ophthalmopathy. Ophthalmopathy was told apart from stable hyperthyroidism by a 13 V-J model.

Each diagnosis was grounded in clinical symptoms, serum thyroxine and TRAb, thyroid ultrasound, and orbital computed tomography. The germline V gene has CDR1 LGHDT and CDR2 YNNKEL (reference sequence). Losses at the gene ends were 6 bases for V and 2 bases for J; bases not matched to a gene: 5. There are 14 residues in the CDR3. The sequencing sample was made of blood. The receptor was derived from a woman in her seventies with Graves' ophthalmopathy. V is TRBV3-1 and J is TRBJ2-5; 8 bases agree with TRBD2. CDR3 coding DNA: TGTGCCAGCAGTGGATTAGCGGGACAAGAGACCCAGTACTTC. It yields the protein CASSGLAGQETQYF.